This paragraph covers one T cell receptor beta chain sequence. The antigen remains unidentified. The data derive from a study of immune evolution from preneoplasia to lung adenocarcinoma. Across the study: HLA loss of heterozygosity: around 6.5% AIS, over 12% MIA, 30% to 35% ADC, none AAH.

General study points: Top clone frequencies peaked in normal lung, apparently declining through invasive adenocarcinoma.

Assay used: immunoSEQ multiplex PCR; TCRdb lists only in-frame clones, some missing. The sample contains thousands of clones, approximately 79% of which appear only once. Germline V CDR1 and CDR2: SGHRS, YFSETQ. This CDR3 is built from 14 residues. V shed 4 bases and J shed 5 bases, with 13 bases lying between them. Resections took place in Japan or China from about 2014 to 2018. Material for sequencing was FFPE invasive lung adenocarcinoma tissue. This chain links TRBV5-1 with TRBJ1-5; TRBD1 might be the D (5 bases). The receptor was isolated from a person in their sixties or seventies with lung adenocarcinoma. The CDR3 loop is CASSPGLGDQPQHF. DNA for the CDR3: TGCGCCAGCAGCCCGGGGTTGGGGGATCAGCCCCAGCATTTT.